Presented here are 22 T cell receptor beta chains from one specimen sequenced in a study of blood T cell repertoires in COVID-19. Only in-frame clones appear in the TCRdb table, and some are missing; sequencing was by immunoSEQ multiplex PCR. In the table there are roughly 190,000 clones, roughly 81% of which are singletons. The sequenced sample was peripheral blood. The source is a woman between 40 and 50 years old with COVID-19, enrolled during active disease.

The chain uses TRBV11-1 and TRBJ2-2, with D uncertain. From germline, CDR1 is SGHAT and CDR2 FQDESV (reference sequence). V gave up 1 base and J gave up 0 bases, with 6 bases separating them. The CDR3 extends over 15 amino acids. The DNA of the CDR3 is TGTGCCAGCAGCTTAGTGGCAGCGAACACCGGGGAGCTGTTTTTT. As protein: CASSLVAANTGELFF.

In DNA form, the CDR3 reads TGTGCCAGTAGTATGCTGGGGGCCTCGGGTGAAAAACTGTTTTTT. It encodes CASSMLGASGEKLFF. The V gene is TRBV19, the J gene TRBJ1-4; a weak D match, TRBD1 (6 bases). The CDR3 sequence is 15 residues long. V lost 3 bases to trimming and J lost 7 bases, with 15 bases between them. CDR1 LNHDA and CDR2 SQIVND come from the germline V gene (reference sequence).

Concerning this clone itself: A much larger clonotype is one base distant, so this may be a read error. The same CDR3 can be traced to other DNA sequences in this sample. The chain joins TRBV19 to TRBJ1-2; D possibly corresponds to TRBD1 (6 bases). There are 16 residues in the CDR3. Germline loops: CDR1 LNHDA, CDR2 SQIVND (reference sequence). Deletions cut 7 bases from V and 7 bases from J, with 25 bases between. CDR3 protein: CASMAVESGAFGGYTF. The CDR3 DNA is TGTGCCAGTATGGCTGTGGAATCAGGGGCCTTCGGTGGCTACACCTTC.

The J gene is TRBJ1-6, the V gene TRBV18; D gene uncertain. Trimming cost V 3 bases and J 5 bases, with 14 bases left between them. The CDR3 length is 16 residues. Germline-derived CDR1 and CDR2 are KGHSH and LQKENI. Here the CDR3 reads CASSPTAAFDNSPLHF. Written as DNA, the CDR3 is TGTGCCAGCTCACCCACGGCGGCGTTTGATAATTCACCCCTCCACTTT.

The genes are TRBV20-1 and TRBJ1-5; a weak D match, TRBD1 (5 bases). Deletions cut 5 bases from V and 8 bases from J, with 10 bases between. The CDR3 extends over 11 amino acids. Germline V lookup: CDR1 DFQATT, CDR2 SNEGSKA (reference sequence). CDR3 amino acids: CSALQGEPQHF. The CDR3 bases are TGCAGTGCTCTGCAAGGGGAGCCCCAGCATTTT.

The CDR3 spells CASSNGQGSDNYGYTF. As DNA, the CDR3 is TGTGCCAGTAGTAACGGACAGGGATCCGATAACTATGGCTACACCTTC. V and J are TRBV19 and TRBJ1-2, with 8 bases matching TRBD1. The CDR3 length is 16 residues. V trimming: 4 bases; J trimming: 1 base; junction bases outside the gene matches: 8. The germline V gene has CDR1 LNHDA and CDR2 SQIVND (reference sequence).

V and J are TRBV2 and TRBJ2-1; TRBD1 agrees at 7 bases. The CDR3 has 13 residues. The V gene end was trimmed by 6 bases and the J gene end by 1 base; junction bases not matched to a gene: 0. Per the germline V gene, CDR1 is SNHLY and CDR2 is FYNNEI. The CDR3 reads CASRTGSYNEQFF. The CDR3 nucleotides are TGTGCCAGCAGGACAGGGTCCTACAATGAGCAGTTCTTC. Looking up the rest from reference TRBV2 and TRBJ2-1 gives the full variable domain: EPEVTQTPSHQVTQMGQEVILRCVPISNHLYFYWYRQILGQKVEFLVSFYNNEISEKSEIFDDQFSVERPDGSNFTLKIRSTKLEDSAMYFCASRTGSYNEQFFGPGTRLTVL.

CDR3 nucleotide sequence: TGTGCCAGCAGTGAAACCCGGGATACTAGAGTGGGAGAGACCCAGTACTTC. It is translated as CASSETRDTRVGETQYF. The rearrangement uses TRBV2 and TRBJ2-5; maybe TRBD2 (5 bases). The length of the CDR3 is 17 residues. V was trimmed by 2 bases and J by 4 bases, leaving 20 bases between them. Germline V CDR1 and CDR2: SNHLY, FYNNEI.

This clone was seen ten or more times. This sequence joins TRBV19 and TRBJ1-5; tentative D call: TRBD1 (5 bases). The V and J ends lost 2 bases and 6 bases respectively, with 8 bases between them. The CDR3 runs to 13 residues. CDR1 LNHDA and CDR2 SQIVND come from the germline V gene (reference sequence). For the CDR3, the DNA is TGTGCCAGTAGTATACAGGGTAGTCAGCCCCAGCATTTT. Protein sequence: CASSIQGSQPQHF.

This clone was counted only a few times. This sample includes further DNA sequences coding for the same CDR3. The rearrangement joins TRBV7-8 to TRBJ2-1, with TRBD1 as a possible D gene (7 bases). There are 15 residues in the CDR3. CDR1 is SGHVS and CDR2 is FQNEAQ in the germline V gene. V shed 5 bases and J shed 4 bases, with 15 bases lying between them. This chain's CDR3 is CASSLGRTGYNEQFF. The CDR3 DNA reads TGTGCCAGCAGCCTGGGGAGGACAGGTTACAATGAGCAGTTCTTC.

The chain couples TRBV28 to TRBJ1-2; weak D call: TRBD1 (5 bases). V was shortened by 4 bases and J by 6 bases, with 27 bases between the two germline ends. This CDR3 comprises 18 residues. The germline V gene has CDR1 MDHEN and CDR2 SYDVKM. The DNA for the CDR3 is TGTGCCAGCAGTTCCGTGGGAGGGGCCTATGATCCCCTAAATGGCTACACCTTC. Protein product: CASSSVGGAYDPLNGYTF.

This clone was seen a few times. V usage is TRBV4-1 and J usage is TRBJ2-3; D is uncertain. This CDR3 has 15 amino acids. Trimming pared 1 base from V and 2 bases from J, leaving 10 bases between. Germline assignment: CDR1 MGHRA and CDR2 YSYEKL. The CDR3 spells CASSQGRVNTDTQYF. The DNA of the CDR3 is TGCGCCAGCAGCCAAGGACGGGTTAACACAGATACGCAGTATTTT.

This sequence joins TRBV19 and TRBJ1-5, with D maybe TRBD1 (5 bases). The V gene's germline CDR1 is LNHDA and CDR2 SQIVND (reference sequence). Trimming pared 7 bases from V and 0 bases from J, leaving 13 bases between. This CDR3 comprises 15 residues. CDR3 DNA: TGTGCCAGTAAGGGACTGAATTATAGCAATCAGCCCCAGCATTTT. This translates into CASKGLNYSNQPQHF.

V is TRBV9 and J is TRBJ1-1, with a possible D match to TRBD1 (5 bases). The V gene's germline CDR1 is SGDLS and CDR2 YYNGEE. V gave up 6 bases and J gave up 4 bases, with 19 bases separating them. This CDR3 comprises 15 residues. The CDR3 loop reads CASNLYGEGSTEAFF. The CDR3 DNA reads TGTGCCAGCAACCTCTATGGGGAGGGGAGCACTGAAGCTTTCTTT.

As DNA, the CDR3 is TGTGCCAGCAGCCAAGCGGGACTAGCGCCGACTTCGAACACCGGGGAGCTGTTTTTT. Its translation is CASSQAGLAPTSNTGELFF. This sequence joins TRBV3-1 (or the pseudogene TRBV3-2) and TRBJ2-2; 10 nucleotides match TRBD2. The CDR3 has 19 amino acids. Germline CDR1 and CDR2: LGHDT and YNNKEL (reference sequence). With V trimmed by 1 base and J by 0 bases, 8 bases remained unmatched.

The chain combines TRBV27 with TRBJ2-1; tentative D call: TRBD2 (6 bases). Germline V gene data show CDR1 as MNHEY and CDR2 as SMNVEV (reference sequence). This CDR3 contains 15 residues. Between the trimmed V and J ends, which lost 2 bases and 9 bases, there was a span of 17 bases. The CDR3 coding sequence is TGTGCCAGCAGTTTAATGCGGGGAGGTTTCGGTGAGCAGTTCTTC. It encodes CASSLMRGGFGEQFF.

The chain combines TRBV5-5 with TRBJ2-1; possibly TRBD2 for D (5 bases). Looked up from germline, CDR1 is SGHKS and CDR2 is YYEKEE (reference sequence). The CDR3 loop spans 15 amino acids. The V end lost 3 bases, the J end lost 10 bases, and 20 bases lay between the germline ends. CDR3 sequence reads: CASSSGLLGVGEQFF. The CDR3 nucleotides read TGTGCCAGCAGCTCTGGCCTGCTCGGGGTAGGGGAGCAGTTCTTC.

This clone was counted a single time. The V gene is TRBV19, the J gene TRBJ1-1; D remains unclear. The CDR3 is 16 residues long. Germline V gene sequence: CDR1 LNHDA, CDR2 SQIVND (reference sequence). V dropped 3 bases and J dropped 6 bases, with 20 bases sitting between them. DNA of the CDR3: TGTGCCAGTAGTATCGCCTTTAGTCAGAGGGCCTCTGAAGCTTTCTTT. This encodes CASSIAFSQRASEAFF.

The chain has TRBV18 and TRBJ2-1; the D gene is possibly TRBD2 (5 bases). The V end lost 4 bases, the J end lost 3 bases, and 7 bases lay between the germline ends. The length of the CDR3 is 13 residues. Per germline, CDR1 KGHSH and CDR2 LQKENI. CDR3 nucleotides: TGTGCCAGCTCACTAACTAGCTACAATGAGCAGTTCTTC. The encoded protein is CASSLTSYNEQFF.

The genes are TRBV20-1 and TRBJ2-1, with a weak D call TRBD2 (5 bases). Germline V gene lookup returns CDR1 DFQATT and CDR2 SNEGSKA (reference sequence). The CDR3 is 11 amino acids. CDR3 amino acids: CTTQDSNEQFF. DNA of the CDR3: TGCACCACCCAGGACTCCAATGAGCAGTTCTTC.

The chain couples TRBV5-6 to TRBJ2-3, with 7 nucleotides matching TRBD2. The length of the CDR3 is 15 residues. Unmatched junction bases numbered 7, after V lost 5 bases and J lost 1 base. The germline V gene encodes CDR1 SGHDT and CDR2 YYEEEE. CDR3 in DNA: TGTGCCAGCAGGGAAGCGGGGAGCGGCACAGATACGCAGTATTTT. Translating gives CASREAGSGTDTQYF.

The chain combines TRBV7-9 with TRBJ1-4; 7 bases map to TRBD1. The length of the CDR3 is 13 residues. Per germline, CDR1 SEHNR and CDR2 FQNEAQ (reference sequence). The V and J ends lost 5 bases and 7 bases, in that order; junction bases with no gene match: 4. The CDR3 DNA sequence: TGTGCCAGCAGCGACAGGACAGGTGAAAAACTGTTTTTT. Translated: CASSDRTGEKLFF.